The rows below give T cell receptor beta chains drawn from one sample of a study of breast tumors, draining lymph nodes, adjacent tissues. One entry per CDR3 protein results from TCRdb running MiXCR on the multiplex PCR reads. The sample shows roughly 80,000 distinct CDR3 sequences, roughly a fifth of them seen only once. What was sequenced was axillary lymph node tissue. The receptors originated from a female donor with breast cancer. Some clones in this sample may be carry-over from other donors' samples. CDR3s include the opening cysteine and the closing phenylalanine or tryptophan. The D gene is left open where the match is weak. Some rows mark clone size as missing; the rest say once, few, many or name a class of expanded clone.

V	D	size	J	CDR3	DNA
TRBV7-2	TRBD2	many	TRBJ2-5	CASSATSGGGETQYF	TGTGCCAGCAGCGCGACTAGCGGGGGAGGAGAGACCCAGTACTTC
TRBV13	TRBD1	many	TRBJ1-2	CASSLRQGIYGYTF	TGTGCCAGCAGCTTGCGACAGGGGATCTATGGCTACACCTTC
TRBV25-1	-	many	TRBJ2-3	CASGQDTQYF	TGTGCCAGCGGTCAAGATACGCAGTATTTT
TRBV12-3/TRBV12-4	TRBD2	-	TRBJ2-1	CASSRPPFTSGSTEQFF	TGTGCCAGCAGCCGTCCTCCCTTCACTAGCGGGAGTACTGAGCAGTTCTTC
TRBV4-2	TRBD2	-	TRBJ2-2	CASSQAYSGSLPTGELLF	TGTGCCAGCAGCCAAGCGTATAGCGGGAGTCTTCCCACCGGGGAGCTGCTTTTT
TRBV7-8	-	many	TRBJ1-2	CASSLGVQSGYGYTF	TGTGCCAGCAGCTTAGGAGTACAAAGCGGCTATGGCTACACCTTC
TRBV6-6	TRBD1	many	TRBJ1-5	CASSYLQGANNQPQHF	TGTGCCAGCAGTTACCTCCAGGGGGCTAACAATCAGCCCCAGCATTTT
TRBV29-1	TRBD1	many	TRBJ1-2	CSVLRQGAYGYTF	TGCAGCGTTCTCAGACAGGGGGCATATGGCTACACCTTC
TRBV12-3/TRBV12-4	-	many	TRBJ1-5	CASSAWESLSEPQHF	TGTGCCAGCAGTGCTTGGGAGAGTCTGAGTGAGCCCCAGCATTTT
TRBV5-6	TRBD2	few	TRBJ2-3	CASSLASWTSAAGDTQYF	TGTGCCAGCAGCTTGGCCTCCTGGACTAGCGCCGCGGGAGATACGCAGTATTTT
TRBV30	-	many	TRBJ2-7	CAWTRASDYEQYF	TGTGCCTGGACCCGGGCTAGCGACTACGAGCAGTACTTC
TRBV2	-	many	TRBJ2-2	CASLTRSDTGELFF	TGTGCCAGCTTAACACGATCGGACACCGGGGAGCTGTTTTTT
TRBV7-6	-	many	TRBJ2-1	CASSPGNGPNEQFF	TGTGCCAGCAGCCCGGGGAATGGCCCCAATGAGCAGTTCTTC
TRBV28	-	few	TRBJ2-2	CASSLEGRGELFF	TGTGCCAGCAGTTTAGAGGGGCGCGGGGAGCTGTTTTTT
TRBV6-2/TRBV6-3	TRBD2	-	TRBJ2-1	CASSYSGREVNEQFF	TGTGCCAGCAGTTACTCGGGCCGGGAGGTCAATGAGCAGTTCTTC
TRBV12-5	TRBD2	many	TRBJ2-7	CASGLASSGNYEQYF	TGTGCTAGTGGTTTGGCCTCTAGCGGGAACTACGAGCAGTACTTC
TRBV20-1	TRBD2	many	TRBJ2-5	CSAGVGGRPETQYF	TGCAGTGCCGGAGTTGGCGGGAGGCCAGAGACCCAGTACTTC
TRBV6-5	TRBD1	many	TRBJ2-7	CASRMTGFRYEQYF	TGTGCCAGCAGGATGACAGGGTTTCGCTACGAGCAGTACTTC
TRBV5-4	-	-	TRBJ2-7	CASSWPGPAGRYEQYF	TGTGCCAGCAGCTGGCCCGGACCAGCGGGTCGATACGAGCAGTACTTC
TRBV29-1	-	many	TRBJ1-3	CSVWGSGNTIYF	TGCAGTGTCTGGGGCTCTGGAAACACCATATATTTT
TRBV6-1	TRBD1	many	TRBJ2-1	CASSYDQGVGEQFF	TGTGCCAGCAGTTACGACCAGGGGGTGGGTGAGCAGTTCTTC
TRBV6-2/TRBV6-3	TRBD2	many	TRBJ2-7	CASSLREGTYEQYF	TGTGCCAGCAGCCTACGGGAGGGGACGTACGAGCAGTACTTC
TRBV2	-	many	TRBJ1-2	CASSPERGSYTF	TGTGCCAGCAGTCCCGAGAGAGGAAGCTACACCTTC
TRBV20-1	-	many	TRBJ2-1	CSAPERGLNEQFF	TGCAGTGCCCCGGAGCGAGGCCTCAATGAGCAGTTCTTC
TRBV4-3	-	many	TRBJ2-2	CASSQDPGVKTGELFF	TGCGCCAGCAGCCAAGATCCGGGAGTGAAGACCGGGGAGCTGTTTTTT
TRBV5-1	TRBD1	many	TRBJ1-3	CASSSGTGALGGNTIYF	TGCGCCAGCAGCTCCGGGACAGGGGCTTTAGGCGGAAACACCATATATTTT
TRBV19	TRBD2	many	TRBJ2-1	CASSDNRGTSGYNEQFF	TGTGCCAGTAGTGATAACCGCGGGACTAGCGGATACAATGAGCAGTTCTTC
TRBV30	-	many	TRBJ1-2	CAWSVGPIGYTF	TGTGCCTGGAGTGTCGGACCTATCGGCTACACCTTC
TRBV5-1	-	many	TRBJ1-5	CASSPSGANQPQHF	TGCGCCAGCAGCCCCTCGGGGGCCAATCAGCCCCAGCATTTT
TRBV6-1	-	many	TRBJ1-4	CASTLVVNEKLFF	TGTGCCAGCACTCTGGTGGTGAATGAAAAACTGTTTTTT
TRBV20-1	-	many	TRBJ1-4	CSVPQGKNEKLFF	TGCAGTGTCCCCCAGGGGAAGAATGAAAAACTGTTTTTT
TRBV20-1	TRBD2	-	TRBJ2-7	CSARGLAGREQYF	TGCAGTGCTAGAGGACTAGCGGGAAGGGAGCAGTACTTC
TRBV7-9	-	many	TRBJ2-1	CASSLSVTRGNEQFF	TGTGCCAGCAGCTTGTCGGTTACTAGAGGCAATGAGCAGTTCTTC
TRBV28	-	few	TRBJ2-3	CASSLYSRDTQYF	TGTGCCAGCAGTTTATATAGCAGAGATACGCAGTATTTT
TRBV7-8	TRBD2	many	TRBJ2-7	CASSAGLAYEQYF	TGTGCCAGCAGCGCGGGACTAGCTTACGAGCAGTACTTC
TRBV11-2	TRBD2	many	TRBJ2-1	CASSWGGSGINEQFF	TGTGCCAGCAGCTGGGGCGGTAGCGGGATTAATGAGCAGTTCTTC
TRBV7-2	-	many	TRBJ1-2	CASSLVSGDYGYTF	TGTGCCAGCAGCTTAGTCTCAGGGGACTATGGCTACACCTTC
TRBV5-1	TRBD1	many	TRBJ2-7	CASSRDRAQISYEQYF	TGCGCCAGCAGCCGGGACAGGGCCCAAATATCCTACGAGCAGTACTTC
TRBV11-3	-	many	TRBJ2-1	CASSLVVGNEQFF	TGTGCCAGCAGCTTAGTGGTGGGCAATGAGCAGTTCTTC
TRBV30	-	-	TRBJ1-4	CAWSVSEKLFF	TGTGCCTGGAGTGTGTCGGAAAAACTGTTTTTT
TRBV7-9	TRBD1	many	TRBJ2-3	CASSTDSGQGRDTQYF	TGTGCCAGCAGCACCGATTCGGGACAGGGGAGAGATACGCAGTATTTT
TRBV4-3	TRBD1	many	TRBJ2-7	CASSQDTRQGEQYF	TGCGCCAGCAGCCAAGATACCCGACAGGGCGAGCAGTACTTC
TRBV10-3	TRBD2	many	TRBJ2-1	CALRAGDSGHEQFF	TGTGCCCTCAGAGCGGGAGATAGTGGCCATGAGCAGTTCTTC
TRBV20-1	TRBD2	many	TRBJ2-1	CSARPLRGRAYNEQFF	TGCAGTGCTAGACCCCTCCGCGGGAGGGCCTACAATGAGCAGTTCTTC
TRBV28	TRBD1	few	TRBJ2-7	CASIRQGRNEQYF	TGTGCCAGCATAAGACAGGGCCGAAACGAGCAGTACTTC
TRBV30	-	many	TRBJ1-2	CAWSSGFYGYTF	TGTGCCTGGAGTTCAGGATTCTATGGCTACACCTTC
TRBV7-9	TRBD1	many	TRBJ2-7	CASSSPRQGAKVEQYF	TGTGCCAGCAGCTCCCCCCGACAGGGGGCGAAAGTCGAGCAGTACTTC
TRBV2	TRBD2	many	TRBJ2-1	CASAGLAGVNEQFF	TGTGCCAGCGCCGGACTAGCGGGAGTCAATGAGCAGTTCTTC
TRBV12-5	TRBD2	many	TRBJ2-7	CASGTLAGGIEQYF	TGTGCTAGTGGTACTCTAGCGGGAGGGATCGAGCAGTACTTC
TRBV7-6	TRBD1	many	TRBJ2-2	CASSLGQGATGELFF	TGTGCCAGCAGCCTCGGACAGGGGGCGACCGGGGAGCTGTTTTTT
TRBV7-6	-	many	TRBJ2-1	CASSSDPARNEQFF	TGTGCCAGCAGCTCTGACCCTGCAAGGAATGAGCAGTTCTTC
TRBV3-1	-	-	TRBJ2-1	CASSQEGGGVYNEQFF	TGTGCCAGCAGCCAGGAAGGGGGAGGGGTTTACAATGAGCAGTTCTTC
TRBV6-2/TRBV6-3	TRBD1	large	TRBJ2-7	CASRTGTGHYEQYF	TGTGCCAGCAGAACCGGGACAGGGCACTACGAGCAGTACTTC
TRBV30	-	few	TRBJ1-3	CAWSPRGGNTIYF	TGTGCCTGGAGTCCCAGAGGTGGAAACACCATATATTTT
TRBV6-1	-	many	TRBJ2-7	CASSEMAFYEQYF	TGTGCCAGCAGTGAAATGGCGTTTTACGAGCAGTACTTC